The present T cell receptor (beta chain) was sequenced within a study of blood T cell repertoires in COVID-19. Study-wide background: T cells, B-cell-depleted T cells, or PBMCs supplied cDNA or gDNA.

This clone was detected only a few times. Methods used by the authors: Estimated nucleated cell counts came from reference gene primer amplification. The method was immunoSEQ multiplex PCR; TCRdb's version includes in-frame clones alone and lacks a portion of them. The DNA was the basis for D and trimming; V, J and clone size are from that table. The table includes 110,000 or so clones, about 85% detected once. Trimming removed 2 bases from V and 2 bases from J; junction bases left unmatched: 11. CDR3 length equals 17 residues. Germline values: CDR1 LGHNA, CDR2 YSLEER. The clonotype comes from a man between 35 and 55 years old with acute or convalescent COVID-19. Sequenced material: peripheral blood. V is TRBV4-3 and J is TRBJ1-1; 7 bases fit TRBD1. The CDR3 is CASSQSYPGQINTEAFF. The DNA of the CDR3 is TGCGCCAGCAGCCAATCGTATCCGGGACAGATAAACACTGAAGCTTTCTTT.